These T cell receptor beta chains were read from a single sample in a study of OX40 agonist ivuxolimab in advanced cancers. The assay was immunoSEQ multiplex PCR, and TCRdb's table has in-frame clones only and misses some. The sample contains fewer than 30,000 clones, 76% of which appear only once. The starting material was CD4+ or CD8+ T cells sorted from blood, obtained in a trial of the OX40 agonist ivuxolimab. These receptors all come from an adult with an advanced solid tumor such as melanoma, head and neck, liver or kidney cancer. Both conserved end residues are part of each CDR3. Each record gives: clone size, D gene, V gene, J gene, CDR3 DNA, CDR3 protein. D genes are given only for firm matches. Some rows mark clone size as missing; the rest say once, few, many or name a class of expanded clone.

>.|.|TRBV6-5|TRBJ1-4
TGTGCCAGCAGTACGCCGGGGGTATCGAATGAAAAACTGTTTTTT
CASSTPGVSNEKLFF
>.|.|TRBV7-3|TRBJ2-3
TGTGCCAGCAGCTTAGTTGGTCTGGTTAGCACAGATACGCAGTATTTT
CASSLVGLVSTDTQYF
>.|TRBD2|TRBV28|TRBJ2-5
TGTGCCAGCAGTCGACCAGCGGGGGGGCAGGAGACCCAGTACTTC
CASSRPAGGQETQYF
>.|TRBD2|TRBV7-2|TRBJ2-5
TGTGCCAGCAGCTTAGTTAGCGGGGGACAAGAGACCCAGTACTTC
CASSLVSGGQETQYF
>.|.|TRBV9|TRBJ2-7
TGTGCCAGCAGCGCCGTCGGGGTCTCCTACGAGCAGTACTTC
CASSAVGVSYEQYF
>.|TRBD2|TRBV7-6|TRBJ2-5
TGTGCCAGCAGCTTAGGAATAGCGGGGGGCCTCCTATCAAGAGATATCCAGTACTTC
CASSLGIAGGLLSRDIQYF
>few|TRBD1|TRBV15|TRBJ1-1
TGTGCCACCAGCGCGAACAGGGGGCCAACTGAAGCTTTCTTT
CATSANRGPTEAFF
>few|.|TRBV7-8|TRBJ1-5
TGTGCCAGCAGCCCCAAGTATAGCAATCAGCCCCAGCATTTT
CASSPKYSNQPQHF
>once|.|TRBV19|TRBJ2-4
TGTGCCAGTAGTAACTCCCGGGGGAGAAACATTCAGTACTTC
CASSNSRGRNIQYF
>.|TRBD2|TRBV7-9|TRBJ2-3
TGTGCCAGCAGCTTTGGGACTAGCGGGGCCCACACAGATACGCAGTATTTT
CASSFGTSGAHTDTQYF
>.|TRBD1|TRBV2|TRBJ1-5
TGTGCCAGCAGTGAAAGGACAGGACGCAATCAGCCCCAGCATTTT
CASSERTGRNQPQHF
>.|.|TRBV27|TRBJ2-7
TGTGCCAGCAGTTTATCGTACCGGCCCGAGCAGTACTTC
CASSLSYRPEQYF
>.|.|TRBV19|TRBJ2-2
TGTGCCAGTCGGAGGAGTACCGGGGAGCTGTTTTTT
CASRRSTGELFF
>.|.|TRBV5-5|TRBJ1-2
TGTGCCAGCAGCCAGGACGGAGGAAACTATGGCTACACCTTC
CASSQDGGNYGYTF
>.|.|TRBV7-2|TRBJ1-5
TGTGCCAGCAGCCCAGAGGGGATTAGCAATCAGCCCCAGCATTTT
CASSPEGISNQPQHF
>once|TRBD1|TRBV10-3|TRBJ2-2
TGTGCCATCTACAGGGGACACACAGAACACCGGGGAGCTGTTTTT
CAIYRGHTEHRGAVF
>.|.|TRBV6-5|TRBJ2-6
TGTGCCAGCAGTTACTCGAGGTCTGGGGCCAACGTCCTGACTTTC
CASSYSRSGANVLTF
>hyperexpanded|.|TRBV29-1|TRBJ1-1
TGCAGCGTTGTACTACCCGACAGATTGCCAGCTTTCTTT
CSVVLPDRLPAFF
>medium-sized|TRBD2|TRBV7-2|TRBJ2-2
TGTGCCAGCAGCTTAGAAGCGGGGGGCCTTAACACCGGGGAGCTGTTTTTT
CASSLEAGGLNTGELFF
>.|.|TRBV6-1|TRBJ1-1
TGTGCCAGCAGTGAAAGGGAAACAGCACTCGACACTGAAGCTTTCTTT
CASSERETALDTEAFF
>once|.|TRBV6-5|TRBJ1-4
TGTGCCAGCAGTCCCAGTGCAACTAATGAAAAACTGTTTTTT
CASSPSATNEKLFF
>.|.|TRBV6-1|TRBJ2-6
TGTGCCAGCAGTGAACAATGGACAGGGGCCAACGTCCTGACTTTC
CASSEQWTGANVLTF
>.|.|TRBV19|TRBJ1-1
TGTGCCAGTAGTACAGGGGTCCACACTGAAGCTTTCTTT
CASSTGVHTEAFF
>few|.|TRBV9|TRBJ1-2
TGTGCCAGCAGCGTAGAGGGGTCCAGCCCCTATGGCTACACCTTC
CASSVEGSSPYGYTF
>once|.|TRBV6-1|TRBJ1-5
TGTGCCAGCAGTGATAATCTCCCACAGTCCCAGCATTTT
CASSDNLPQSQHF
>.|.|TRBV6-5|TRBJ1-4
TGTGCCAGCAGTTACTCGCCGAGGGTCACTAATGAAAAACTGTTTTTT
CASSYSPRVTNEKLFF
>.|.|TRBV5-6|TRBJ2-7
TGTGCCAGCAGCTTGATCGAGGCAGAGACCAAGCAGTACTTC
CASSLIEAETKQYF
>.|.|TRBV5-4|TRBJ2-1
TGTGCCAGCAGCCTGAAATCAGGGGTGGGTATCAATGAGCAGTTCTTC
CASSLKSGVGINEQFF
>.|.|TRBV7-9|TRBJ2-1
TGTGCCAGCAGCCCCGTGGGATATTACAATGAGCAGTTCTTC
CASSPVGYYNEQFF
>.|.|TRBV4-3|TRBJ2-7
TGCGCCAGCAGCCAAGCTGCGGGGTTCCACGAGCAGTACTTC
CASSQAAGFHEQYF
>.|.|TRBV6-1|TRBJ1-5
TGTGCCAGCAGTGGCGGCCAGGTATGGGGCCAGCCCCAGCATTTT
CASSGGQVWGQPQHF